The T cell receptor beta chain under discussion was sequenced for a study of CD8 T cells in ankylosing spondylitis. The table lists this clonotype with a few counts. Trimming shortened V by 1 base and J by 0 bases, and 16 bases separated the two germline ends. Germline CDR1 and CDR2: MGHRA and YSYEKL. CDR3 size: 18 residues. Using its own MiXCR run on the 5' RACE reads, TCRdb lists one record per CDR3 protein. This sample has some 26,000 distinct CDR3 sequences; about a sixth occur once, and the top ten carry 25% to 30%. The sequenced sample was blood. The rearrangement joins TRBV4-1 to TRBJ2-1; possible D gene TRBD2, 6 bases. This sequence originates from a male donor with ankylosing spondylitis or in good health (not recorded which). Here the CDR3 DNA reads TGCGCCAGCAGCCAAGGTAGCGGAGTAAAGAGCTCCTACAATGAGCAGTTCTTC. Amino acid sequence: CASSQGSGVKSSYNEQFF.